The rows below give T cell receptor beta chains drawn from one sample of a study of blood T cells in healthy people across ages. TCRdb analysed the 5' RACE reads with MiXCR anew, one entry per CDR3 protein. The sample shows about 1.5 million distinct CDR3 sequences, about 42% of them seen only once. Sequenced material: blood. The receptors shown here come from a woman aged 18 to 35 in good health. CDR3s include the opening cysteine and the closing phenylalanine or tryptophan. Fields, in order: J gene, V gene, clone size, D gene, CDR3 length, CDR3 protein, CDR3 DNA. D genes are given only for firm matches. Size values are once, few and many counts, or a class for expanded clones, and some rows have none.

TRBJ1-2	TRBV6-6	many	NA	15	CASSYSGQFNYGYTF	TGTGCCAGCAGTTACTCGGGGCAGTTTAACTATGGCTACACCTTC
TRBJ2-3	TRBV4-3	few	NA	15	CASSQSEVPTDTQYF	TGCGCCAGCAGCCAAAGCGAAGTTCCCACAGATACGCAGTATTTT
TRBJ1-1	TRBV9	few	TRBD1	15	CASRPPGQGNTEAFF	TGTGCCAGCAGACCGCCGGGACAGGGGAACACTGAAGCTTTCTTT
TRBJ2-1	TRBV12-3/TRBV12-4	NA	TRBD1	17	CASSLKAGGASYNEQFF	TGTGCCAGCAGTTTAAAGGCAGGGGGAGCCAGCTACAATGAGCAGTTCTTC
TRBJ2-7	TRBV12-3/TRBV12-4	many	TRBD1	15	CASSFTGTGGNEQYF	TGTGCCAGCAGTTTTACCGGGACAGGAGGCAACGAGCAGTACTTC
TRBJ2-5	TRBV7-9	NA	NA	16	CASSLAVGQPRETQYF	TGTGCCAGCAGCTTAGCGGTGGGGCAACCCCGAGAGACCCAGTACTTC
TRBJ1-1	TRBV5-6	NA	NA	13	CASSLRVQGKAFF	TGTGCCAGCAGCCTGAGGGTCCAGGGGAAAGCTTTCTTT
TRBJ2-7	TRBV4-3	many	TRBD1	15	CAKKAGQGTSYEQYF	TGCGCCAAAAAGGCGGGACAGGGCACCTCCTACGAGCAGTACTTC
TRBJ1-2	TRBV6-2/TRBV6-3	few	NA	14	CASSRRTQNYGYTF	TGTGCCAGCAGTCGCCGGACACAGAACTATGGCTACACCTTC
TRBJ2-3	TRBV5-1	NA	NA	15	CASSVGGLGTDTQYF	TGCGCCAGCAGCGTAGGGGGACTTGGCACAGATACGCAGTATTTT
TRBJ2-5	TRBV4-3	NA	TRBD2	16	CASSQDLTGGGNEQYF	TGCGCCAGCAGCCAAGATCTAACGGGGGGTGGGAATGAGCAGTACTTC
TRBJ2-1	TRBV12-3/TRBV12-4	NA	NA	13	CASGRDGYNEQFF	TGTGCCAGCGGCCGGGACGGATACAATGAGCAGTTCTTC
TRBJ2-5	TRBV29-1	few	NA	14	CSVGRDGQQETQYF	TGCAGCGTTGGGAGGGACGGTCAACAAGAGACCCAGTACTTC
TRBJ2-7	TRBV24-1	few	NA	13	CATGPKGTYEQYF	TGTGCCACCGGCCCCAAGGGCACCTACGAGCAGTACTTC
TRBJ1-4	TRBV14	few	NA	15	CASSEEMGHLEKLFF	TGTGCCAGCAGCGAAGAAATGGGACACCTTGAAAAACTGTTTTTT
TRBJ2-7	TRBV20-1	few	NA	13	CSVDFPGGYEQYF	TGCAGTGTGGACTTCCCCGGAGGGTACGAGCAGTACTTC
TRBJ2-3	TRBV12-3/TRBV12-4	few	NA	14	CASTRGAGTDTQYF	TGTGCCAGCACCCGGGGGGCCGGCACAGATACGCAGTATTTT
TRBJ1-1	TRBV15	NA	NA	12	CATSGDSNEAFF	TGTGCCACCAGCGGCGACAGTAATGAAGCTTTCTTT
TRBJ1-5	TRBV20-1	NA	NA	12	CSLQGGNQPQHF	TGCAGCCTACAGGGCGGCAATCAGCCCCAGCATTTT
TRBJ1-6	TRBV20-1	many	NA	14	CSARQGSGNSPLHF	TGCAGTGCTAGACAGGGCTCGGGTAATTCACCCCTCCACTTT
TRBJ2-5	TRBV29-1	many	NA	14	CSVAGALGQETQYF	TGCAGCGTTGCAGGGGCTTTAGGGCAAGAGACCCAGTACTTC
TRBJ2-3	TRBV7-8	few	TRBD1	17	CASSFPGQGGSTDTQYF	TGTGCCAGCAGCTTCCCGGGACAGGGCGGAAGCACAGATACGCAGTATTTT
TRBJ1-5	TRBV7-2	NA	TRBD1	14	CASSKDRRDQPQHF	TGTGCCAGCAGCAAGGACAGGCGTGATCAGCCCCAGCATTTT
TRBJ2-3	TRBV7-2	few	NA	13	CASSLAETTTQYF	TGTGCCAGCAGCTTAGCCGAGACAACAACGCAGTATTTT
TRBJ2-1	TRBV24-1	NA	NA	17	CATSDNTGDKSYNEQFF	TGTGCCACCAGTGACAACACAGGCGACAAGTCCTACAATGAGCAGTTCTTC
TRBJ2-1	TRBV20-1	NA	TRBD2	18	CSATKREGPRSSYNEQFF	TGCAGTGCTACGAAGCGGGAGGGCCCCAGAAGCTCCTACAATGAGCAGTTCTTC
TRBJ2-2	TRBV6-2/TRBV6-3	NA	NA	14	CASTSLIPTGELFF	TGTGCCAGCACCAGTCTTATCCCTACCGGGGAGCTGTTTTTT
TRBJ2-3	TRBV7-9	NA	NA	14	CASSQGISTDTQYF	TGTGCCAGCAGCCAAGGCATCAGCACAGATACGCAGTATTTT
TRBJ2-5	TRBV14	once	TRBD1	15	CASSQGQGRRETQYF	TGTGCCAGCAGCCAAGGACAGGGGAGGAGAGAGACCCAGTACTTC
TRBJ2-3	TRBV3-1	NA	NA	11	CASSQGNTQYF	TGTGCCAGCAGCCAGGGGAATACGCAGTATTTT
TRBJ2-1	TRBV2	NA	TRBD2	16	CASSEWGTSRYNEQFF	TGTGCCAGCAGTGAGTGGGGGACTAGCCGCTACAATGAGCAGTTCTTC
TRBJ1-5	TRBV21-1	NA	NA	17	CASLLPGQDGSNQPQHF	TGTGCCAGCCTCCTCCCGGGACAGGACGGAAGCAATCAGCCCCAGCATTTT
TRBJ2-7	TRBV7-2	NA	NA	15	CASSRNPDNPYEQYF	TGTGCCAGCAGCCGCAACCCGGACAACCCCTACGAGCAGTACTTC
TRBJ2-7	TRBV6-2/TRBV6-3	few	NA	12	CASSRFPYEQYF	TGTGCCAGCAGTCGGTTCCCCTACGAGCAGTACTTC
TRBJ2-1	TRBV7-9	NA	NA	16	CASSLRPESSYNEQFF	TGTGCCAGCAGCTTAAGACCTGAGAGCTCCTACAATGAGCAGTTCTTC
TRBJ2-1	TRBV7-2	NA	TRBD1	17	CASSLMSFGQGGNEQFF	TGTGCCAGCAGCTTAATGTCATTCGGACAGGGTGGCAATGAGCAGTTCTTC